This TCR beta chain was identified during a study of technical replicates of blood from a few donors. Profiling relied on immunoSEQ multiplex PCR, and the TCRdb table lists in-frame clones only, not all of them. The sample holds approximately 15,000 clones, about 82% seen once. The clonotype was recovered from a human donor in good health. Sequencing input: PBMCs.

The CDR3, as DNA: TGTGCCAGTAGTATATTGCCCACCGGGGGCACTGAAGCTTTCTTT. Amino acid sequence: CASSILPTGGTEAFF. The chain joins TRBV19 to TRBJ1-1; possibly TRBD1 for D (5 bases). Germline V gene lookup returns CDR1 LNHDA and CDR2 SQIVND (reference sequence). This CDR3 region has 15 residues. V was cut by 2 bases and J by 4 bases, with 14 bases left in between. The full variable domain, in which reference TRBV19 and TRBJ1-1 provide the parts outside the CDR3, is DGGITQSPKYLFRKEGQNVTLSCEQNLNHDAMYWYRQDPGQGLRLIYYSQIVNDFQKGDIAEGYSVSREKKESFPLTVTSAQKNPTAFYLCASSILPTGGTEAFFGQGTRLTVV.